This T cell receptor (beta chain) is from a study of shared clonotypes between healthy human individuals. Turning to the study itself: Donors were two women and a few men aged 18 to 49. Three plates were used per donor for CD4 naive, three for CD4 memory, two for CD8 naive and one for CD8 memory.

CD45RO+ cells were combined with CCR7-negative CD45RA+ TemRA cells to form CD8 memory. Generated by immunoSEQ multiplex PCR, the TCRdb table keeps only in-frame clones and is missing some. The data contain under 150,000 clones, about 62% of them seen just once; the ten biggest clones take up around 25%. The V gene's germline CDR1 is MNHNS and CDR2 SASEGT. V was shortened by 6 bases and J by 2 bases, with 17 bases between the two germline ends. This CDR3 has 15 residues. Sequenced input: memory CD8+ T cells sorted from blood. The sample's subset: CD45RO+ cells pooled with CCR7-negative TemRA cells. The chain joins TRBV6-1 to TRBJ2-7; possible D gene TRBD2, 7 bases. The sequence derives from a woman aged 25 to 39 in good health. CDR3 protein: CASSDEGGGPYEQYF. CDR3 nucleotides: TGTGCCAGCAGCGATGAAGGGGGGGGGCCCTACGAGCAGTACTTC.